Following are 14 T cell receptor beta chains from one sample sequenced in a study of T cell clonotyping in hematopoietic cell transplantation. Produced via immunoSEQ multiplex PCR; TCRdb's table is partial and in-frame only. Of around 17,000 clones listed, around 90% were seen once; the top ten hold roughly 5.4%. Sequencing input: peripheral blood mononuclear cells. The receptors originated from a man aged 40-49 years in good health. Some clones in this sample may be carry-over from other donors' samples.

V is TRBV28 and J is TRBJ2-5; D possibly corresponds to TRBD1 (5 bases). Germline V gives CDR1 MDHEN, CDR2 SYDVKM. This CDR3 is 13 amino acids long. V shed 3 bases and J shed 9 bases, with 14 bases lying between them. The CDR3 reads CASSLIGVGSQYF. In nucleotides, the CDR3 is TGTGCCAGCAGTTTGATAGGGGTCGGGTCCCAGTACTTC.

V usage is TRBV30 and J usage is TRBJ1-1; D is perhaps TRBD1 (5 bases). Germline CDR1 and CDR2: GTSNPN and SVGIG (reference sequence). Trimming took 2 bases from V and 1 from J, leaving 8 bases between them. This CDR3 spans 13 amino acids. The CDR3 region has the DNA TGTGCCTGGAGTCCAGGGACGAACACTGAAGCTTTCTTT. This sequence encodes CAWSPGTNTEAFF.

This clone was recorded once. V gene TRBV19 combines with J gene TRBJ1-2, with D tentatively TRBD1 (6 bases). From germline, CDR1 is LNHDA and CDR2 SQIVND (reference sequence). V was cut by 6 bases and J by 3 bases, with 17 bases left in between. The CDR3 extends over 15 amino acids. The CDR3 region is CASSLGAGDYYGYTF. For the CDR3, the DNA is TGTGCCAGTAGCCTCGGAGCAGGGGACTACTATGGCTACACCTTC.

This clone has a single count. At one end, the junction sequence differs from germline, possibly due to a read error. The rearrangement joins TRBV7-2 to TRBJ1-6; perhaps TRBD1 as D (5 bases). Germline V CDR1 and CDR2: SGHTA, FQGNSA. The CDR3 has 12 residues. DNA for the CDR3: TGTGCCAGCAGCTTAGAAAACAGGACGAAAAGCTTT. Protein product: CASSLENRTKSF.

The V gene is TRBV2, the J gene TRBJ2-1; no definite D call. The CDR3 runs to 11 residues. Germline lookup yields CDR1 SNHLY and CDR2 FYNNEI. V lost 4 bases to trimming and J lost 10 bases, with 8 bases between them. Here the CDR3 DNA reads TGTGCCAGCAGTGGGGCTGGGGAGCAGTTCTTC. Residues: CASSGAGEQFF.

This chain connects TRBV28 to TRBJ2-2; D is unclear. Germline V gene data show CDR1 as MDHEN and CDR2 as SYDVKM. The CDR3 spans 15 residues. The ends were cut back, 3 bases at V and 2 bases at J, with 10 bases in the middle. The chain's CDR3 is CASSLRPDNTGELFF. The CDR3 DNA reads TGTGCCAGCAGTTTGAGGCCGGACAACACCGGGGAGCTGTTTTTT.

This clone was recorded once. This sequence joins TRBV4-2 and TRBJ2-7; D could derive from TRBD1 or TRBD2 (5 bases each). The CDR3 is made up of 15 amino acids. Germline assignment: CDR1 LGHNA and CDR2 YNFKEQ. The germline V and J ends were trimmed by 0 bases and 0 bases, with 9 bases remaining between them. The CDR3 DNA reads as TGTGCCAGCAGCCAAGATTGGGGGAGCTCCTACGAGCAGTACTTC. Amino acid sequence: CASSQDWGSSYEQYF.

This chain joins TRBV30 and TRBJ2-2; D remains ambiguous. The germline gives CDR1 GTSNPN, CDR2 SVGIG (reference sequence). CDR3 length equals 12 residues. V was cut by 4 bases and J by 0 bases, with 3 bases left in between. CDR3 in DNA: TGTGCCTGGAATTCGAACACCGGGGAGCTGTTTTTT. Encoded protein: CAWNSNTGELFF.

This CDR3 is CASSLRGTGANVLTF. The CDR3 region has the DNA TGTGCCAGCAGCTTAAGGGGGACTGGGGCCAACGTCCTGACTTTC. The V call is TRBV7-3, the J call TRBJ2-6, with D tentatively TRBD1 or TRBD2 (5 bases each). The CDR3 sequence is 15 residues long. The V gene's germline CDR1 is SGHTA and CDR2 FQGTGA. V lost 1 base and J lost 2, with 6 bases in between.

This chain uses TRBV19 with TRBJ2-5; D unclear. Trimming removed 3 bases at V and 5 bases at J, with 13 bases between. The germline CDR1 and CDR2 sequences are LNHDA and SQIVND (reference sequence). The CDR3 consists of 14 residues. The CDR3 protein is CASSIRPTGETQYF. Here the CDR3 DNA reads TGTGCCAGTAGTATTAGGCCCACTGGCGAGACCCAGTACTTC.

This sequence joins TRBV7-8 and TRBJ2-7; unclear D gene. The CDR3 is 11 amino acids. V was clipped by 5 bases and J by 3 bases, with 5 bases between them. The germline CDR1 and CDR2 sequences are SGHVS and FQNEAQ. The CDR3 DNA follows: TGTGCCAGCAGCCAACTCTACGAGCAGTACTTC. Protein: CASSQLYEQYF.

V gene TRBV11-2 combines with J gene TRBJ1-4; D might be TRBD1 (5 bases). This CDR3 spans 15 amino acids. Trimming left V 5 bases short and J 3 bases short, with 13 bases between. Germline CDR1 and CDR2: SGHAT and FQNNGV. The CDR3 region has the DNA TGTGCCAGCAGCCCCCGGGGCGCGGCTAATGAAAAACTGTTTTTT. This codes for CASSPRGAANEKLFF.

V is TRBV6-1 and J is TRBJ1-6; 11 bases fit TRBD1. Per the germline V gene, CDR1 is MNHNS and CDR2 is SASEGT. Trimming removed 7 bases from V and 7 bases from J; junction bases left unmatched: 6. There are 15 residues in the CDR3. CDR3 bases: TGTGCCAGCACGCGGGACAGGGGGAACAATTCACCCCTCCACTTT. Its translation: CASTRDRGNNSPLHF.

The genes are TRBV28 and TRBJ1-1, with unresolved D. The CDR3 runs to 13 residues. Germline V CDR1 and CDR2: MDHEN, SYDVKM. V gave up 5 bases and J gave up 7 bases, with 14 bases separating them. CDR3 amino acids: CASSPQYSGEAFF. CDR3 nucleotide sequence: TGTGCCAGCAGTCCCCAGTACTCCGGTGAAGCTTTCTTT. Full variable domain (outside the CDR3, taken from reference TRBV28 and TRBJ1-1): DVKVTQSSRYLVKRTGEKVFLECVQDMDHENMFWYRQDPGLGLRLIYFSYDVKMKEKGDIPEGYSVSREKKERFSLILESASTNQTSMYLCASSPQYSGEAFFGQGTRLTVV.